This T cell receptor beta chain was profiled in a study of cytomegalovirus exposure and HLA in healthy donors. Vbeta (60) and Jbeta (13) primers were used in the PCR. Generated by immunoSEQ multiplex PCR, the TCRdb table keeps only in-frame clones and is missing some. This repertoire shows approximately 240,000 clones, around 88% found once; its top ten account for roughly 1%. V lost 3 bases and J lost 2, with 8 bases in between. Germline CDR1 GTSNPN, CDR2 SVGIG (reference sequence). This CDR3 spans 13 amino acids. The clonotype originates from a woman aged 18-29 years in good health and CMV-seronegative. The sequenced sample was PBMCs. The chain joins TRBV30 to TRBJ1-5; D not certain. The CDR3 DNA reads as TGTGCCTGGAGCCGTCGTGGCAATCAGCCCCAGCATTTT. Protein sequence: CAWSRRGNQPQHF.